Listed below are T cell receptor beta chains from one sample, sequenced in a study of cytomegalovirus exposure and HLA in healthy donors. TCRdb's table, derived via immunoSEQ multiplex PCR, lists solely in-frame clones and lacks some. The specimen's table records approximately 140,000 clones. The sequenced sample was PBMCs. The receptors were gathered from a woman between 50 and 59 years old in good health and CMV-seronegative. CDR3s include the opening cysteine and the closing phenylalanine or tryptophan. D genes are given only for firm matches.

d_gene	j_gene	v_gene	CDR3aa	CDR3nt
NA	TRBJ1-4	TRBV7-9	CASSLRQDSNEKLFF	TGTGCCAGCAGTTTACGACAGGACTCTAATGAAAAACTGTTTTTT
NA	TRBJ2-3	TRBV7-9	CAVQGLADTQYF	TGTGCCGTTCAGGGGTTGGCAGATACGCAGTATTTT
NA	TRBJ2-1	TRBV6-4	CASSVGEGDEQFF	TGTGCCAGCAGTGTGGGCGAGGGCGATGAGCAGTTCTTC
NA	TRBJ1-2	TRBV28	CASSQGPNYGYTF	TGTGCCAGCAGCCAGGGCCCGAACTATGGCTACACCTTC
NA	TRBJ1-1	TRBV5-5	CASSLEPGEFLSTEAFF	TGTGCCAGCAGCTTGGAGCCAGGGGAATTCCTGAGCACTGAAGCTTTCTTT
NA	TRBJ1-2	TRBV30	CAWSVADYGYTF	TGTGCCTGGAGTGTCGCAGATTATGGCTACACCTTC
NA	TRBJ2-1	TRBV5-1	CASSPGDSSYNEQFF	TGCGCCAGCAGCCCCGGGGACTCCTCCTACAATGAGCAGTTCTTC
NA	TRBJ1-4	TRBV18	CASSPTGAGDEKLFF	TGTGCCAGCTCACCAACGGGAGCCGGGGATGAAAAACTGTTTTTT
NA	TRBJ1-5	TRBV28	CASSLWGGNQPQHF	TGTGCCAGCAGTTTATGGGGGGGGAATCAGCCCCAGCATTTT
NA	TRBJ1-6	TRBV19	CASSIDRESYNSPLHF	TGTGCCAGTAGTATCGACCGGGAATCCTATAATTCACCCCTCCACTTT
NA	TRBJ1-2	TRBV28	CASSTMRALLGYTF	TGTGCCAGCAGTACCATGAGGGCCCTCCTCGGCTACACCTTC